This T cell receptor (beta chain) is drawn from a study of cytomegalovirus exposure and HLA in healthy donors. Study-level points and caveats: Follow-up analysis seemed to connect common viral pathogens with several of the most significant clusters identified.

The PCR contained 60 Vbeta and 13 Jbeta primers. Method: immunoSEQ multiplex PCR; TCRdb's copy keeps in-frame clones and lacks some. The top ten clones hold about 2.3% of a sample with 150,000 to 180,000 clones, around 83% of them seen once. Details on this clone: As yet, its antigen is unknown.

Germline V gene data show CDR1 as SGHTA and CDR2 as FQGNSA. V gave up 5 bases and J gave up 0 bases; unmatched junction bases: 5. This CDR3 comprises 15 residues. The chain has TRBV7-2 and TRBJ1-2, with 8 positions matching TRBD1. Specimen: PBMCs. The source of this sequence is a woman under 30 in good health and CMV-seronegative. This chain's CDR3 is CASSPTGDPNYGYTF. The CDR3 DNA reads as TGTGCCAGCAGCCCGACAGGGGATCCTAACTATGGCTACACCTTC.